This TCR beta chain was recovered during a study of spatial heterogeneity in lung cancer. Notes on the study in general: Counts of expanded intratumoral alpha and beta TCRs tracked tumor mutation counts.

TCRdb reprocessed the 5' RACE reads via MiXCR and lists one record per CDR3 protein. The table lists fewer than 30,000 distinct CDR3 sequences, roughly 6.9% of them singletons. About this clonotype: Its antigen is unknown.

Time point defined: sample taken at primary tumor resection. This TCR came from a male donor with early-stage non-small cell lung cancer. The sample in question was lung tumor tissue, obtained at surgery.

The CDR3 sequence: CSVEDGAADTQYF. The CDR3 DNA sequence: TGCAGCGTTGAAGACGGGGCCGCAGATACGCAGTATTTT. The V call is TRBV29-1, the J call TRBJ2-3; D possibly matches TRBD1 or TRBD2 (5 bases each). V was shortened by 0 bases and J by 4 bases, with 8 bases between the two germline ends. There are 13 residues in the CDR3. Germline lookup yields CDR1 SQVTM and CDR2 ANQGSEA.